These 20 T cell receptor beta chains share one sample of origin, sequenced in a study of T-cell reconstitution after alpha-beta-depleted transplantation in children. The TCRbeta library was prepared with unique molecular identifiers. MiXCR, run by TCRdb on the PCR reads, gives a single entry per CDR3 protein. The repertoire includes around 380,000 distinct CDR3 sequences, approximately 10% of them detected once, and approximately 5% sits in the top ten. The sample here was PBMCs from the stem cell graft donor, taken from the stem cell graft. These receptor sequences come from a human donor who donated a stem cell graft to a child with acute myeloid leukemia.

This clonotype was counted at least ten times. The genes are TRBV7-8 and TRBJ2-5; D is undetermined. The CDR3 totals 14 residues. The V gene's germline CDR1 is SGHVS and CDR2 FQNEAQ. The germline V and J ends were trimmed by 5 bases and 5 bases, with 15 bases remaining between them. The CDR3 sequence is CASSQPRSGETQYF. The DNA of the CDR3 is TGTGCCAGCAGCCAGCCCCGGTCTGGGGAGACCCAGTACTTC.

V and J are TRBV5-1 and TRBJ2-5, with a possible D match to TRBD2 (5 bases). The CDR3 is 14 residues long. The V end was cut by 0 bases, the J end by 5 bases, with 11 bases between. Germline CDR1 is SGHRS and CDR2 is YFSETQ. CDR3 region: CASSLGQIAETQYF. As DNA, the CDR3 is TGCGCCAGCAGCTTGGGGCAGATAGCGGAGACCCAGTACTTC.

The rearrangement uses TRBV20-1 and TRBJ2-7; D not certain. The CDR3 is 16 amino acids. Trimming stripped 0 bases from V and 2 bases from J, with 17 bases between. Germline CDR1 reads DFQATT; CDR2 reads SNEGSKA (reference sequence). CDR3 DNA: TGCAGTGCTAGAGATTCAGCTCAGGCAATCCCCTACGAGCAGTACTTC. Protein: CSARDSAQAIPYEQYF.

This clonotype has ten or more counts. This rearrangement joins TRBV6-2 or TRBV6-3 to TRBJ2-7; D is unresolved. Germline lookup yields CDR1 MNHEY and CDR2 SVGEGT. V was clipped by 4 bases and J by 2 bases, with 3 bases between them. The CDR3 sequence is 11 residues long. The chain's CDR3 is CASSFTYEQYF. The DNA for the CDR3 is TGTGCCAGCAGTTTCACCTACGAGCAGTACTTC.

This clonotype came up a few times. The rearrangement joins TRBV5-6 to TRBJ2-1; D is possibly TRBD1 (5 bases). Germline CDR1 SGHDT, CDR2 YYEEEE. V was cut by 5 bases and J by 7 bases, with 16 bases left in between. CDR3 size: 14 residues. DNA for the CDR3: TGTGCCAGCAGACTTTGGGGCGCGAGGAATGAGCAGTTCTTC. Translated, it gives CASRLWGARNEQFF.

This clonotype was picked up many times. This sequence joins TRBV10-3 and TRBJ1-5; D gene uncertain. The CDR3 sequence is 15 residues long. V gave up 0 bases and J gave up 3 bases, with 9 bases separating them. The germline gives CDR1 ENHRY, CDR2 SYGVKD. The CDR3 loop is CAISESVSDNQPQHF. The CDR3 region has the DNA TGTGCCATCAGTGAGTCGGTTAGTGACAATCAGCCCCAGCATTTT.

There are a few counts of this clonotype. The chain combines TRBV27 with TRBJ2-1; unclear D gene. V lost 5 bases to trimming and J lost 7 bases, with 9 bases between them. The V gene's germline CDR1 is MNHEY and CDR2 SMNVEV (reference sequence). CDR3 size: 12 residues. CDR3: CASSPPLNEQFF. The CDR3 region has the DNA TGTGCCAGCAGTCCCCCCCTGAATGAGCAGTTCTTC.

Here the CDR3 DNA reads TGCAGTGCTAGACTCGAAACTCGGGCGGGGGGGGCCTACGAGCAGTACTTC. Protein sequence: CSARLETRAGGAYEQYF. J is TRBJ2-7 and V is TRBV20-1; 9 nucleotides line up with TRBD2. Germline CDR1 is DFQATT and CDR2 is SNEGSKA (reference sequence). The CDR3 loop spans 17 amino acids. V shed 2 bases, J shed 2 bases, and the junction held 13 bases outside the gene matches.

DNA of the CDR3: TGTGCCAGCAGCACTACAAATGGGCCCGTTGAGACCCAGTACTTC. Protein sequence: CASSTTNGPVETQYF. V is TRBV7-2 and J is TRBJ2-5, with D unresolved. V was pared by 5 bases and J by 5 bases, with 18 bases between. This CDR3 is 15 amino acids long. CDR1 and CDR2 (germline): SGHTA, FQGNSA.

This chain uses TRBV20-1 with TRBJ1-2; perhaps TRBD1 as D (5 bases). The V gene lost 4 bases and the J gene lost 8 bases, with 17 bases spanning the gap. The germline CDR1 and CDR2 sequences are DFQATT and SNEGSKA (reference sequence). The CDR3 extends over 13 amino acids. The CDR3 protein is CSAKLQGLGGYTF. In DNA, the CDR3 is TGCAGTGCTAAACTTCAGGGACTAGGCGGCTACACCTTC.

This clonotype has just a few counts. This chain connects TRBV12-3 or TRBV12-4 to TRBJ1-2; 7 bases align to TRBD1. The CDR3 sequence is 15 residues long. Trimming cost V 0 bases and J 1 base; bases outside gene matches: 2. The CDR3 protein is CASSLADRVNYGYTF. CDR3 nucleotide sequence: TGTGCCAGCAGTTTAGCAGACAGGGTTAACTATGGCTACACCTTC.

This clonotype appeared a few times. The rearrangement links TRBV12-3 or TRBV12-4 to TRBJ1-2, with D uncertain. Trimming pared 2 bases from V and 3 bases from J, leaving 10 bases between. The CDR3 contains 14 residues. The CDR3 coding sequence is TGTGCCAGCAGTTTATTTTCGGCTGACTATGGCTACACCTTC. It codes for CASSLFSADYGYTF.

This clonotype was counted between two and nine times. CDR3 in amino acids: CASPQTRLAGGPTTQYF. DNA for the CDR3: TGTGCCAGTCCCCAAACCCGACTAGCGGGGGGACCTACGACCCAGTACTTC. The J gene is TRBJ2-5, the V gene TRBV19; 13 positions agree with TRBD2. CDR1 and CDR2 (germline): LNHDA, SQIVND (reference sequence). Trimming took 8 bases from V and 7 from J; bases not matched to a gene: 16. The CDR3 runs 17 residues.

This chain uses TRBV7-2 with TRBJ2-2; D is ambiguous. Germline CDR1 is SGHTA and CDR2 is FQGNSA. The CDR3 loop spans 14 amino acids. Trimming removed 3 bases from V and 7 bases from J, with 12 bases in between. CDR3 protein: CASSFIRAFGELFF. The CDR3 DNA is TGTGCCAGCAGCTTTATCCGTGCGTTCGGGGAGCTGTTTTTT.

The sample holds many counts of this clonotype. The chain employs TRBV20-1 and TRBJ2-3; 7 bases are a match to TRBD2. V shed 5 bases and J 4 bases; nucleotides not matched to a gene: 6. Germline CDR1 and CDR2: DFQATT and SNEGSKA (reference sequence). The CDR3 sequence is 13 residues long. In DNA form, the CDR3 reads TGCAGTGCTTCCGGACTAGGAGCAGATACGCAGTATTTT. Protein: CSASGLGADTQYF.

The V gene is TRBV6-1, the J gene TRBJ1-2; 7 nucleotides match TRBD1. The V and J ends lost 3 bases and 6 bases, in that order; junction bases with no gene match: 16. Germline CDR1 MNHNS, CDR2 SASEGT. The CDR3 is made up of 17 amino acids. CDR3 in DNA: TGTGCCAGCAGTGAGCACAGGGGAATTTTATGGGAGGATGGCTACACCTTC. Translating gives CASSEHRGILWEDGYTF.

This chain connects TRBV27 to TRBJ2-7; D gene uncertain. CDR1 is MNHEY, CDR2 SMNVEV, per germline (reference sequence). The CDR3 totals 13 residues. Between the trimmed V and J ends, which lost 2 bases and 4 bases, there was a span of 9 bases. CDR3 sequence reads: CASSLTVGYEQYF. DNA for the CDR3: TGTGCCAGCAGTTTAACGGTGGGGTACGAGCAGTACTTC.

This CDR3 is CAWSEQGPLTDTQYF. In DNA form, the CDR3 reads TGTGCCTGGAGTGAACAGGGCCCGCTCACAGATACGCAGTATTTT. The rearrangement joins TRBV30 to TRBJ2-3; tentative D call: TRBD1 (6 bases). The CDR3 covers 15 residues. Germline CDR1 is GTSNPN and CDR2 is SVGIG (reference sequence). V was trimmed by 1 base and J by 2 bases, leaving 13 bases between them.

The chain has TRBV5-1 and TRBJ2-5; 7 bases are a match to TRBD1. The CDR3 has 14 residues. Germline loops: CDR1 SGHRS, CDR2 YFSETQ. The junction had 8 bases not matched to a gene; V was cut back by 4 bases and J by 5 bases. DNA of the CDR3: TGCGCCAGCAGCATCGGGACAGTCGGTGAGACCCAGTACTTC. This sequence encodes CASSIGTVGETQYF. Full variable domain (remainder filled in from reference TRBV5-1 and TRBJ2-5): KAGVTQTPRYLIKTRGQQVTLSCSPISGHRSVSWYQQTPGQGLQFLFEYFSETQRNKGNFPGRFSGRQFSNSRSEMNVSTLELGDSALYLCASSIGTVGETQYFGPGTRLLVL.

The rearrangement joins TRBV9 to TRBJ2-4; 10 bases are a match to TRBD2. Trimming removed 4 bases from V and 6 bases from J; junction bases left unmatched: 13. This CDR3 region has 17 residues. Germline V lookup: CDR1 SGDLS, CDR2 YYNGEE. Here the CDR3 reads CASSSLGLASGSNIQYF. CDR3 DNA: TGTGCCAGCAGCTCATTGGGACTAGCGAGCGGGTCAAACATTCAGTACTTC.